The clone carrying this T cell receptor beta chain was counted at least ten times. Its antigen is not identified. This sample stems from a study of CD8 T cells in ankylosing spondylitis. V lost 3 bases, J lost 4 bases, and 8 bases stayed unmatched. The germline gives CDR1 DFQATT, CDR2 SNEGSKA (reference sequence). The CDR3 consists of 14 residues. MiXCR, run by TCRdb on the 5' RACE reads, gives a single entry per CDR3 protein. The table includes roughly 100,000 distinct CDR3 sequences, roughly 8.3% detected once. Study-wide results and limits: Significant enrichment of disease-linked clones was reported in matched ankylosing spondylitis synovial fluid. Some motif variants were previously reported in reactive arthritis synovial fluid and blood. A TCR beta motif of under 10 highly homologous variants appeared characteristic of ankylosing spondylitis blood.

The J gene is TRBJ2-7, the V gene TRBV20-1; 8 bases line up with TRBD1. Sequenced: blood, either unsorted or a sorted T cell fraction (not recorded which). The clonotype was recovered from a male donor with ankylosing spondylitis or in good health (not recorded which). The CDR3 DNA follows: TGCAGTGCTAGCGTACGGACAGGGACGTACGAGCAGTACTTC. It specifies CSASVRTGTYEQYF.